The 19 T cell receptor beta chains listed next were all sequenced from one sample in a study of blood T cell repertoires in COVID-19. TCRdb's copy holds only in-frame clones and misses some; the assay was immunoSEQ multiplex PCR. The data hold 200,000 to 300,000 clones, with approximately 83% observed a single time. Specimen: peripheral blood. The receptor set was obtained from a man aged 25-45 years who had recovered from COVID-19.

V and J are TRBV5-1 and TRBJ2-4; 7 bases agree with TRBD1. CDR1 SGHRS and CDR2 YFSETQ come from the germline V gene. V lost 0 bases to trimming and J lost 1 base; unmatched junction nucleotides: 4. The CDR3 is 16 residues long. The CDR3 reads CASSLGSDRAKNIQYF. The CDR3 nucleotides read TGCGCCAGCAGCTTGGGGTCGGACAGGGCCAAAAACATTCAGTACTTC.

The chain couples TRBV7-3 to TRBJ2-1, with D possibly being TRBD2 (6 bases). CDR3 length equals 13 residues. V was trimmed by 4 bases and J by 8 bases, leaving 12 bases between them. Germline V lookup: CDR1 SGHTA, CDR2 FQGTGA. The CDR3 reads CASSYGTLDEQFF. In DNA form, the CDR3 reads TGTGCCAGCAGCTACGGGACTCTTGATGAGCAGTTCTTC.

The chain links TRBV5-6 to TRBJ2-2; 7 positions match TRBD1. Trimming took 3 bases from V and 2 from J; bases not matched to a gene: 7. Germline V gives CDR1 SGHDT, CDR2 YYEEEE. This CDR3 spans 16 amino acids. CDR3: CASSWSRTGNTGELFF. The CDR3, as DNA: TGTGCCAGCAGCTGGTCCAGGACAGGTAACACCGGGGAGCTGTTTTTT.

The J gene is TRBJ2-5, the V gene TRBV12-3 or TRBV12-4; weak D call: TRBD1 (6 bases). The CDR3 has 13 residues. V shed 5 bases and J shed 2 bases, with 9 bases lying between them. CDR3 loop: CASSLGQQETQYF. CDR3 nucleotide sequence: TGTGCCAGCAGTCTCGGACAGCAAGAGACCCAGTACTTC.

The gene calls are TRBV2 and TRBJ2-2; TRBD1 agrees at 7 bases. Germline-derived CDR1 and CDR2 are SNHLY and FYNNEI. The CDR3 covers 15 residues. Trimming removed 5 bases from V and 1 base from J; junction bases left unmatched: 4. The CDR3 is CASSRRQGNTGELFF. In DNA form, the CDR3 reads TGTGCCAGCAGTAGGAGACAGGGGAACACCGGGGAGCTGTTTTTT.

The chain carries TRBV5-1 and TRBJ2-3; 12 nucleotides align to TRBD1. Germline CDR1 reads SGHRS; CDR2 reads YFSETQ. With 4 bases clipped from V and 4 bases from J, the junction kept 4 bases outside the gene matches. The CDR3 runs to 15 residues. CDR3 nucleotides: TGCGCCAGCAGCCGGGACAGGGGGCTTCCAGATACGCAGTATTTT. Translation gives CASSRDRGLPDTQYF.

The chain has TRBV4-1 and TRBJ2-3; 8 bases fit TRBD2. Looked up from germline, CDR1 is MGHRA and CDR2 is YSYEKL. There are 15 residues in the CDR3. With 4 bases clipped from V and 0 bases from J, the junction kept 3 bases outside the gene matches. CDR3 sequence: CASSLRLASTDTQYF. In nucleotides, the CDR3 is TGCGCCAGCAGCCTTCGACTAGCGAGCACAGATACGCAGTATTTT.

As DNA, the CDR3 is TGTGCCAGCAGCTTAGGCGGGACGGCTGGCGGAGCTTTCTTT. Its protein product is CASSLGGTAGGAFF. The chain links TRBV7-8 to TRBJ1-1, with D maybe TRBD1 (5 bases). This CDR3 is 14 amino acids long. The germline CDR1 and CDR2 sequences are SGHVS and FQNEAQ. Trimming cost V 1 base and J 10 bases, with 16 bases left between them.

The chain recombines TRBV5-6 with TRBJ1-4; 8 bases align to TRBD1. This CDR3 is 15 amino acids long. V lost 2 bases to trimming and J lost 3 bases; unmatched junction nucleotides: 3. Germline V lookup: CDR1 SGHDT, CDR2 YYEEEE. DNA of the CDR3: TGTGCCAGCAGCTTACTGACAGGGGCTAATGAAAAACTGTTTTTT. It translates to CASSLLTGANEKLFF.

This clone was counted once. The V call is TRBV4-2, the J call TRBJ1-1, with TRBD1 identical over 8 bases. The germline gives CDR1 LGHNA, CDR2 YNFKEQ. The CDR3 is 14 amino acids. V shed 2 bases and J 6 bases; nucleotides not matched to a gene: 5. The CDR3 here is CASSQPGQAAEAFF. The CDR3 DNA follows: TGTGCCAGCAGCCAACCGGGACAGGCCGCTGAAGCTTTCTTT.

J is TRBJ1-2 and V is TRBV6-5; TRBD1 aligns across 11 bases. The germline gives CDR1 MNHEY, CDR2 SVGAGI. The CDR3 has 15 amino acids. V was pared by 7 bases and J by 1 base, with 5 bases of the junction left unmatched. DNA of the CDR3: TGTGCCAGCATTTCCGGGACAGGGGGTAACTATGGCTACACCTTC. Its translation: CASISGTGGNYGYTF.

V gene TRBV19 combines with J gene TRBJ2-1; TRBD1 matches 10 bases. CDR1 and CDR2 (germline): LNHDA, SQIVND (reference sequence). After removal of 7 bases from V and 8 bases from J, the junction contained 11 bases not matched to a gene. This CDR3 comprises 15 residues. The CDR3 protein is CASTTPGQGRDEQFF. DNA for the CDR3: TGTGCCAGTACAACACCGGGACAGGGGCGTGATGAGCAGTTCTTC.

This chain connects TRBV19 to TRBJ1-4, with D possibly matching TRBD1 (6 bases). Trimming pared 2 bases from V and 8 bases from J, leaving 6 bases between. This CDR3 is 12 amino acids long. In germline, CDR1 is LNHDA, CDR2 SQIVND (reference sequence). The CDR3 reads CASSIRGEKLFF. As DNA, the CDR3 is TGTGCCAGTAGTATAAGGGGGGAAAAACTGTTTTTT.

V and J are TRBV28 and TRBJ2-3; 10 bases fit TRBD2. Germline CDR1 is MDHEN and CDR2 is SYDVKM. This CDR3 has 14 amino acids. Unmatched junction bases numbered 9, after V lost 7 bases and J lost 8 bases. CDR3 in DNA: TGTGCCAGCACCACGGGGGTAGCGGGGGGTACGCAGTATTTT. Protein sequence: CASTTGVAGGTQYF.

This rearrangement joins TRBV27 to TRBJ1-4; 9 bases agree with TRBD1. This CDR3 spans 17 amino acids. Germline lookup yields CDR1 MNHEY and CDR2 SMNVEV (reference sequence). Unmatched junction bases numbered 7, after V lost 5 bases and J lost 0 bases. CDR3 region: CASSPGRTGATNEKLFF. DNA of the CDR3: TGTGCCAGCAGTCCTGGGAGGACAGGGGCAACTAATGAAAAACTGTTTTTT.

The V call is TRBV10-2, the J call TRBJ2-7; tentatively, D is TRBD2 (6 bases). Looked up from germline, CDR1 is WSHSY and CDR2 is SAAADI. The CDR3 spans 16 residues. Between the trimmed V and J ends, which lost 0 bases and 0 bases, there was a span of 12 bases. The CDR3 DNA sequence: TGCGCCAGCAGTGAGTCGGGAGAGACTAGCTCCTACGAGCAGTACTTC. Amino acid sequence: CASSESGETSSYEQYF.

This clone is a singleton in its sample. This rearrangement joins TRBV5-6 to TRBJ2-2; D is undetermined. Deletions cut 0 bases from V and 0 bases from J, with 9 bases between. The CDR3 is 16 amino acids. Germline values: CDR1 SGHDT, CDR2 YYEEEE. The CDR3 protein is CASSLATDSNTGELFF. DNA of the CDR3: TGTGCCAGCAGCTTGGCCACAGATTCGAACACCGGGGAGCTGTTTTTT.

This clone was detected only a few times. The chain joins TRBV5-1 to TRBJ2-5; 7 positions match TRBD2. Germline CDR1 reads SGHRS; CDR2 reads YFSETQ. This CDR3 comprises 13 residues. J lost 6 bases, V lost 0 bases, and 2 bases had no gene match. CDR3 in amino acids: CASSLVRGKTQYF. CDR3 DNA: TGCGCCAGCAGCTTGGTGCGGGGGAAGACCCAGTACTTC.

This chain joins TRBV10-2 and TRBJ2-3; possibly TRBD1 for D (6 bases). Per the germline V gene, CDR1 is WSHSY and CDR2 is SAAADI. CDR3 size: 13 residues. Trimming took off 10 bases at V and 3 bases at J, with 14 bases between the two ends. CDR3 sequence reads: CATSVGTTDTQYF. DNA of the CDR3: TGCGCCACAAGCGTAGGGACAACAGATACGCAGTATTTT.